The source of this T cell receptor (beta chain) is a study of blood T cell repertoires in COVID-19. Profiled with immunoSEQ multiplex PCR; TCRdb holds only in-frame clones, not every one. The sample holds roughly 190,000 clones, about 88% seen once. The sequencing input was peripheral blood. The TCR originated in a woman of 80 years or more in a cohort sampled during active or convalescent COVID-19.

Written as DNA, the CDR3 is TGTGCCAGCAGTGAAGAACAGCTCTCTGGAAACACCATATATTTT. Protein sequence: CASSEEQLSGNTIYF. This sequence joins TRBV6-1 and TRBJ1-3; D unclear. The CDR3 extends over 15 amino acids. Germline-derived CDR1 and CDR2 are MNHNS and SASEGT. Trimming pared 1 base from V and 0 bases from J, leaving 7 bases between.